This TCR beta chain was obtained from a study of cytomegalovirus exposure and HLA in healthy donors (TCRdb year 2017). Regarding the complete study: In an earlier analysis of roughly 500 of the donors, about 260 Gb of sequence data and 117 million unique TCR beta sequences from about 180 million T cells were reported. About 300 gigabases of sequencing data and around 87 million unique TCR sequences were included in an early release covering roughly 600 HLA-typed donors. Among the approximately 400 genotyped donors, roughly 80% belonged to the genetic ancestry cluster associated with self-reported Caucasian donors. The study aimed to test whether signatures of past pathogen exposure could be identified by cataloging public T cell receptors. The study profiled the T cell repertoires of some 610 subjects by immunosequencing and related them to cytomegalovirus serostatus. A separate validation cohort of roughly 110 different subjects was used in addition to the 666-subject first cohort. To predict cytomegalovirus infection status, the study combined high-throughput TCR immunosequencing, statistical association of individual TCRs with disease status, and machine learning. In a later analysis, previously published TCR beta repertoires from several hundred donors were re-analyzed and high-resolution HLA genotyping was added so that TCR occurrence patterns could be studied. Rather than drawing on any new phenotypic data, the later analysis identified candidate immune exposures from TCR beta sequences and the way those sequences occurred across donors. In an earlier analysis of a few hundred of the donors, high-throughput TCR beta sequencing was used to judge whether each TCR beta V gene segment behaved as functional or pseudogenic. Alongside the repertoire data, information on donor age, sex, ethnicity and CMV serostatus was compiled. Genome-wide SNP genotypes for about 55% of the 666 donors were used in a later genetic analysis, which treated that subset as a discovery cohort. All discovery cohort repertoires had been generated on a single sequencing platform. HLA typing covered class I and class II loci at four-digit resolution. The number of typed donors differed by locus: 629-630 for A, B, C, DRB1 and DQB1; about 520 for DQA1; around 580 for DPA1; and some 450 for DPB1. A few DR-DQ haplotypes were handled as single units for association and clustering because linkage in the cohort was strong. Among approximately 370 genotyped donors of the cohort, an average of about 240,000 unique TCR beta nucleotide sequences was sequenced per donor, of which roughly 17% were non-productive.

The cohort comprised some 730 healthy bone marrow donors. All cohort members were sampled while nominally healthy, although unrecorded immune exposures were likely present. The donor tested CMV seronegative and was one of the 352 seronegative cohort members. Each donor provided a peripheral blood sample, and peripheral blood mononuclear cells were used for TCR beta sequencing. The Qiagen DNeasy Blood Extraction Kit was used to extract genomic DNA from the blood cell samples. Results and caveats for the whole study, not just this receptor: In vitro tests confirmed that a few of the cytomegalovirus-associated TCR beta chains recognize cytomegalovirus antigens. A group of highly shared sequence variants was considered likely to be a technical artifact of the sequencing pipeline. Compared with the 666-donor mean, donors in an Asian-associated ancestry cluster had fewer N-insertions in productive TCRs, according to a later genetic analysis. Specific HLA alleles were associated with about 17,000 TCR beta sequences at a false discovery rate of 0.05 in a later analysis. Because counts were too low, seventeen rarely observed V segments, including chromosome 9 orphons, were excluded from the earlier analysis of about 500 of the donors. Several of the top co-occurrence clusters appeared to be linked to parvovirus B19, influenza, CMV and Epstein-Barr virus, according to a later analysis. It was suggested by the authors that the approach could potentially be generalized to other disease states and immunological phenotypes. Because some donors lacked HLA typing at each locus, the association tests relied only on the typed subset. In a later genetic analysis, a missense DCLRE1C variant was associated with V-gene and J-gene trimming of TCR beta chains, and the association was replicated in an independent cohort. The classifier was reported to diagnose cytomegalovirus status with high specificity and sensitivity in both the original cohort and the validation cohort. In the study, approximately 160 TCR beta chains were listed as associated with cytomegalovirus. According to a later analysis, TCR association rates differed among HLA loci, with DRB1 alleles showing the most associated TCRs and HLA-C alleles showing the fewest. The cohort was sequenced for TCR beta chains only, and without alpha or paired-chain data the features that could be detected were limited. A further reported finding was that TCR beta sequences accurately predicted the HLA-A and HLA-B alleles for most subjects in the first cohort. Correlated functional status among segregating V segments might be attributable to linkage disequilibrium, but an unknown experimental factor could not be ruled out. When HLA alleles, especially DR and DQ, strongly co-occurred, attributing TCR associations to individual alleles was difficult. Compared with equally common non-associated chains, HLA-associated TCR beta chains in a later analysis were more clonally expanded and had lower generation probabilities. Because the 87-base-pair reads could not distinguish some IMGT-functional V segments, including TRBV6-2 and TRBV6-3, those segments were excluded. Most TCR sequences were observed very rarely across donors, whereas some public TCRs were present in many individuals. The presence/absence analyses assumed that sequencing depth was roughly uniform across donors, and that assumption may not be true. According to a later analysis, most CMV-associated TCR beta chains appeared to be HLA-restricted, and the HLA associations seemed to be driven largely by CMV exposure. In an earlier analysis of approximately 590 of the donors, most TCR beta V segments appeared in productive rearrangements about 87% or about 30% of the time, broadly matching IMGT annotations. Immune exposure information for the cohort was limited to CMV serostatus.

Library preparation used the immunoSEQ multiplex PCR assay. The multiplex PCR relied on a mix of 60 forward primers for TCR Vbeta segments and 13 reverse primers for TCR Jbeta segments. The CDR3 region of rearranged TCR beta genes was amplified from genomic DNA by a multiplex PCR assay. The amplified TCR beta libraries were sequenced on the Illumina HiSeq System as 87-base-pair reads. The source study handled its data this way. A later analysis tallied 75 million to 95 million unique TCR beta chains across the 700 or so repertoires, and some 12 million of those chains were shared by two or more donors. A nearest-neighbor algorithm error-corrected the raw reads and collapsed the reads into unique sequences, merging closely related sequences to remove PCR and sequencing errors. To assign V, D and J gene segments, CDR3 sequences were aligned to IMGT reference sequences. For a sequence to be retained, at least a six-nucleotide match to both a V gene segment and a J gene segment was required. A rearrangement counted as productive if the CDR3 had no stop codons and remained in frame with V and J, and every other rearrangement counted as non-productive. CDR3 was defined according to IMGT convention as the region running from the second conserved V-encoded cysteine to the conserved J-encoded phenylalanine. The earlier analysis of about 570 of the donors excluded any sequence lacking an unambiguous match to a single V gene segment. An earlier analysis of several hundred of the donors called V segments functional above 56.7% productive rearrangements and segregating when the between-donor standard deviation exceeded 5%. A statistical classification framework was developed to diagnose cytomegalovirus status using the catalog of TCR beta chain sequences. In a later analysis, V and J genes were assigned by comparing TCR nucleotide sequences against IMGT/GENE-DB human TR gene sequences. The TCRdist pipeline was used in a later analysis to assign CDR3 sequences and most-parsimonious VDJ recombination scenarios. A later analysis defined each TCR beta chain by its CDR3 amino acid sequence plus V-gene family, and excluded reads lacking a unique V-gene family. In a later analysis, approximately 590 highly shared, low-generation-probability nucleotide sequences were removed to address suspected cross-contamination and a sequencing artifact. For each public chain, a later analysis derived a clonal expansion index from normalized ranks of inferred template counts within each repertoire. In a later analysis, generation probabilities were computed using a VDJ recombination model fitted to out-of-frame rearrangements, and the results were checked against IGoR. Hypergeometric tests were used in a later analysis to score TCR-TCR, TCR-HLA and TCR-CMV co-occurrence, with a repertoire-size bias correction applied to the TCR pairs. False discovery rates were estimated in a later analysis by permuting HLA or CMV assignments 20 times. In a later analysis, co-occurring TCRs were grouped using DBSCAN, with TCRdist sequence similarity added in when clustering inside HLA-allele-positive subsets. Repertoires with fewer than 30,000 or more than 120,000 public chains, plus five repertoires with anomalous nucleotide sharing, were excluded from co-occurrence clustering. TCRdb re-hosts the immuneACCESS table, in-frame sequences only. Its copies lack some clones; in the studies checked, an unresolved V gene accounts for under half of them, and the cause for the rest is not known. The V and J calls and clone size are taken from that table; D and trimming were inferred from the DNA. For this sample the table gives approximately 120,000 clones, of which 80% were detected only once. About 1.2% of the sample is taken by the ten largest.

The sample holds a few counts of this clone. Its antigen is not yet known. No quality values exist for individual bases; no much larger clone is one base distant. The germline V gene supplies CDR1 MNHNS and CDR2 SASEGT. V is trimmed back by 6 bases and J by 7 bases, and the junction contains 9 bases that no gene match accounts for. There are 14 amino acids in the CDR3, from cysteine to phenylalanine inclusive. Left in the record is the CDR3 DNA by itself, 42 bases read in frame from the first base. The sequencing sample was made of PBMCs. The source is a female donor in good health and CMV-seronegative. The receptor chain draws on TRBV6-1 and TRBJ1-2, and 9 bases in between align with TRBD1. The CDR3 in this case is CASRFLQGAAGYTF. Read as DNA, the sequence is TGTGCCAGCAGATTTTTACAGGGGGCTGCTGGCTACACCTTC.